Presented here are 9 T cell receptor beta chains from one specimen sequenced in a study of OX40 agonist ivuxolimab in advanced cancers. TCRdb's table, derived via immunoSEQ multiplex PCR, lists solely in-frame clones and lacks some. The sample has tens of thousands of clones, roughly nine tenths seen once. The input for sequencing was CD4+ or CD8+ T cells sorted from blood, taken in a trial of the OX40 agonist ivuxolimab. These receptors all stem from an adult with an advanced solid tumor such as melanoma, head and neck, liver or kidney cancer.

This chain joins TRBV7-3 and TRBJ2-1; D remains unclear. Germline-derived CDR1 and CDR2 are SGHTA and FQGTGA. The V end was cut by 3 bases, the J end by 9 bases, with 9 bases between. This CDR3 has 12 residues. In DNA form, the CDR3 reads TGTGCCAGCAGCTTTGGGGTGAGTGAGCAGTTCTTC. Translated, it gives CASSFGVSEQFF.

This clone was counted a single time. The V and J genes are TRBV2 and TRBJ2-1; D is tentatively TRBD1 or TRBD2 (6 bases each). This CDR3 is 15 amino acids long. Germline V gene data show CDR1 as SNHLY and CDR2 as FYNNEI. Trimming removed 4 bases at V and 3 bases at J, with 13 bases between. The CDR3 here is CASSGWGAGYNEQFF. The DNA for the CDR3 is TGTGCCAGCAGTGGATGGGGGGCGGGCTACAATGAGCAGTTCTTC.

The chain couples TRBV5-4 to TRBJ2-7; possibly TRBD1 for D (5 bases). V gave up 4 bases and J gave up 2 bases, with 16 bases separating them. In germline, CDR1 is SGHNT, CDR2 YYREEE (reference sequence). The CDR3 consists of 15 residues. The CDR3 nucleotides read TGTGCCAGCAGCCAAGTTGCAGGGCAGACCTACGAGCAGTACTTC. Residues: CASSQVAGQTYEQYF.

This clone showed up just once. The chain joins TRBV5-1 to TRBJ1-2; a possible D gene is TRBD1 (5 bases). V was shortened by 0 bases and J by 4 bases, with 13 bases between the two germline ends. The CDR3 has 15 amino acids. Germline V gene sequence: CDR1 SGHRS, CDR2 YFSETQ. The DNA of the CDR3 is TGCGCCAGCAGCTTGGTTCCAGGGAGTTTCTATGGCTACACCTTC. This encodes CASSLVPGSFYGYTF.

The DNA for the CDR3 is TGTGCCAGCAGACGACAGGGGGCAAGAGGCTACACCTTC. As protein: CASRRQGARGYTF. The gene calls are TRBV6-5 and TRBJ1-2; 10 bases line up with TRBD1. There are 13 residues in the CDR3. The ends lost 6 bases at V and 8 bases at J; junction bases unmatched: 6. Germline V gene sequence: CDR1 MNHEY, CDR2 SVGAGI.

J is TRBJ2-7 and V is TRBV6-1, with 11 positions matching TRBD1. V lost 6 bases to trimming and J lost 3 bases; unmatched junction nucleotides: 7. The CDR3 sequence is 15 residues long. Germline CDR1 reads MNHNS; CDR2 reads SASEGT. CDR3 bases: TGTGCCAGCAGCCGCGGACAGGGGGCGCGCTACGAGCAGTACTTC. Protein: CASSRGQGARYEQYF.

The rearrangement links TRBV5-1 to TRBJ2-3; TRBD2 is a possible D gene (6 bases). There are 16 residues in the CDR3. The germline V gene has CDR1 SGHRS and CDR2 YFSETQ. V was shortened by 4 bases and J by 2 bases, with 17 bases between the two germline ends. CDR3 coding DNA: TGCGCCAGCAGCCAGCGCGGGGTTACCTACACAGATACGCAGTATTTT. It translates to CASSQRGVTYTDTQYF.

The chain has TRBV6-1 and TRBJ1-2; D not certain. From germline, CDR1 is MNHNS and CDR2 SASEGT. CDR3 length: 16 amino acids. V gave up 3 bases and J gave up 7 bases, with 21 bases separating them. The CDR3 DNA reads as TGTGCCAGCAGTGACGCCCCCCTACGGAGTACGAGTGGCTACACCTTC. Amino acid sequence: CASSDAPLRSTSGYTF.

This sequence joins TRBV11-2 and TRBJ1-4; 9 bases fit TRBD1. Germline CDR1 reads SGHAT; CDR2 reads FQNNGV. The CDR3 loop spans 17 amino acids. Trimming removed 2 bases from V and 1 base from J; junction bases left unmatched: 5. Written as DNA, the CDR3 is TGTGCCAGCAGCTTACCGGGACAGGGAGGAACTAATGAAAAACTGTTTTTT. This encodes CASSLPGQGGTNEKLFF.